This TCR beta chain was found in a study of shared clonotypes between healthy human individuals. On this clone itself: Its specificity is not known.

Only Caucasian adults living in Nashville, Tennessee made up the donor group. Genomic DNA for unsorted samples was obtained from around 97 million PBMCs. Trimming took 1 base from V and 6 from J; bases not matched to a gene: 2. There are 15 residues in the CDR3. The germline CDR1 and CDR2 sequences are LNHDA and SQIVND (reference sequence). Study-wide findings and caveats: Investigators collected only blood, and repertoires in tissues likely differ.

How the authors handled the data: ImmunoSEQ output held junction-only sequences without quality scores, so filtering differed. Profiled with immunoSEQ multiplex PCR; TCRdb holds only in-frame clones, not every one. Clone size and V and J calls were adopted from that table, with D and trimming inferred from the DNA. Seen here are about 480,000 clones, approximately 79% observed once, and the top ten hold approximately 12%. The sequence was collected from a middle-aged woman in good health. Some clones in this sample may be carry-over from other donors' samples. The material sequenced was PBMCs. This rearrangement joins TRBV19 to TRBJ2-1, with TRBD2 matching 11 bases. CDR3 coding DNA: TGTGCCAGTAGTATAGGGCTAGCGGGGGGCAATGAGCAGTTCTTC. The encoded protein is CASSIGLAGGNEQFF.